These 19 T cell receptor beta chains were all obtained from the same sample, sequenced in a study of blood T cells in healthy people across ages. Next came a second PCR, run for about 7 to 12 cycles, which used a sample-barcoded 5' primer along with a J-beta primer mix. TCRdb reprocessed the 5' RACE reads with MiXCR, giving one entry per CDR3 protein. The sample holds 1.5 million to 2 million distinct CDR3 sequences, 28% seen once. Source material: blood. These receptors all come from a woman aged 25 to 39 in good health.

This clonotype was picked up one time. The chain joins TRBV12-5 to TRBJ2-5, with D maybe TRBD1 (6 bases). The CDR3 length is 18 residues. V was cut by 2 bases and J by 5 bases, with 24 bases left in between. Germline-derived CDR1 and CDR2 are LGHNT and FRNRAP. The CDR3 sequence: CASGLSQKVAGVEETQYF. CDR3 DNA: TGTGCTAGTGGTTTGAGTCAGAAGGTGGCAGGGGTTGAGGAGACCCAGTACTTC.

About this clonotype itself: A much bigger clone sits one base away, suggesting this may be a read error. This chain joins TRBV28 and TRBJ2-6; the match to TRBD1 covers 10 bases. This CDR3 is built from 18 residues. V shed 4 bases, J shed 0 bases, and the junction held 6 bases outside the gene matches. Germline CDR1 is MDHEN and CDR2 is SYDVKM. The CDR3 loop reads CASSSPTGGGSGANVLTF. In nucleotides, the CDR3 is TGTGCCAGCAGTTCGCCGACAGGGGGCGGCTCTGGGGCCAACGTCCTGACTTTC.

The genes are TRBV6-5 and TRBJ1-1, with D maybe TRBD1 (5 bases). The CDR3 spans 18 residues. In germline, CDR1 is MNHEY, CDR2 SVGAGI. The ends were cut back, 2 bases at V and 4 bases at J, with 23 bases in the middle. The chain's CDR3 is CASSYIRGLLGVSTEAFF. The CDR3 DNA reads as TGTGCCAGCAGTTACATCCGGGGACTCCTAGGGGTGAGCACTGAAGCTTTCTTT.

Note on this clonotype: One end of the junction varies from germline; a read error may be responsible. The chain uses TRBV29-1 and TRBJ1-4; no clear D. The germline V gene encodes CDR1 SQVTM and CDR2 ANQGSEA. This CDR3 is 13 amino acids long. The CDR3 nucleotides read TGCAGCGTTGTCCAGAACACACATGAAAAACGGTTTTTT. It is translated as CSVVQNTHEKRFF.

V gene TRBV10-3 combines with J gene TRBJ2-2; 8 bases agree with TRBD1. Unmatched junction bases numbered 8, after V lost 4 bases and J lost 4 bases. This CDR3 region has 16 residues. Germline CDR1 and CDR2: ENHRY and SYGVKD. The CDR3 nucleotides read TGTGCCATCAGTGGACCCGGGACAGGTTCCACCGGGGAGCTGTTTTTT. Its translation is CAISGPGTGSTGELFF.

This clonotype has ten or more counts. V and J are TRBV27 and TRBJ2-3; D gene ambiguous. This CDR3 has 15 residues. Germline CDR1 and CDR2: MNHEY and SMNVEV (reference sequence). V gave up 5 bases and J gave up 1 base, with 13 bases separating them. CDR3 sequence (DNA): TGTGCCAGCAGTATCCGGCGTAGGGGCACAGATACGCAGTATTTT. Encoded protein: CASSIRRRGTDTQYF.

The chain carries TRBV7-2 and TRBJ1-2; D possibly corresponds to TRBD1 (6 bases). Trimming removed 5 bases from V and 4 bases from J, with 17 bases in between. CDR1 and CDR2 (germline): SGHTA, FQGNSA. The CDR3 consists of 15 residues. CDR3 nucleotide sequence: TGTGCCAGCAGCGTAGATCGAACAGGGACCTATGGCTACACCTTC. Amino acid sequence: CASSVDRTGTYGYTF.

This chain uses TRBV6-6 with TRBJ1-6; D remains unclear. The V gene's germline CDR1 is MNHNY and CDR2 SVGAGI (reference sequence). Trimming stripped 6 bases from V and 7 bases from J, with 22 bases between. This CDR3 is 17 amino acids long. As DNA, the CDR3 is TGTGCCAGCAGCCCCCAACCCCACCAATCCTCGAATTCACCCCTCCACTTT. As protein: CASSPQPHQSSNSPLHF.

This clonotype was counted only a few times. At one end the junction does not follow the germline gene, possibly because of a read error. The chain is built from TRBV10-3 and TRBJ2-3; D unclear. There are 12 residues in the CDR3. The germline V gene encodes CDR1 ENHRY and CDR2 SYGVKD. The CDR3 loop reads CATSEEWIVQYF. In DNA, the CDR3 is TGTGCCACCAGTGAGGAGTGGATTGTGCAGTATTTT.

The chain recombines TRBV12-3 or TRBV12-4 with TRBJ2-7, with 9 bases fitting TRBD2. V trimming: 11 bases; J trimming: 0 bases; junction bases outside the gene matches: 8. This CDR3 has 14 residues. The CDR3 nucleotides read TGTGCCCGCCGACTAGCGGAACCCTCCTACGAGCAGTACTTC. Its translation: CARRLAEPSYEQYF.

This sequence joins TRBV20-1 and TRBJ2-5; 7 nucleotides agree with TRBD1. Unmatched junction bases numbered 5, after V lost 3 bases and J lost 4 bases. Germline V gene sequence: CDR1 DFQATT, CDR2 SNEGSKA (reference sequence). The CDR3 has 13 amino acids. The CDR3 coding sequence is TGCAGTGCTAGTCTTGCAGGGGGAGAGACCCAGTACTTC. Translated: CSASLAGGETQYF.

This clonotype was detected only once. A much larger clone sits a single nucleotide away, making a read error possible. The chain links TRBV29-1 to TRBJ2-1, with D hard to call. CDR1 SQVTM and CDR2 ANQGSEA come from the germline V gene. The CDR3 sequence is 14 residues long. For the CDR3, the DNA is TGCAGCGTTGCCTTGAGACGGCAGTACAATGAGCGGTTCTTC. Translation gives CSVALRRQYNERFF.

The sample holds a few counts of this clonotype. The gene calls are TRBV28 and TRBJ1-1; D is unresolved. This CDR3 is 13 amino acids long. Germline lookup yields CDR1 MDHEN and CDR2 SYDVKM. CDR3: CVTPDRLSTEAFF. The CDR3 coding sequence is TGTGTCACCCCCGATCGATTGTCGACTGAAGCTTTCTTT.

A few counts support this clonotype. The chain recombines TRBV18 with TRBJ2-7, with D perhaps matching TRBD2 (6 bases). Trimming left V 4 bases short and J 6 bases short, with 25 bases between. The CDR3 is 17 amino acids. CDR1 KGHSH and CDR2 LQKENI come from the germline V gene. DNA for the CDR3: TGTGCCAGCTCACTACGCACCTATGAGACTAGGCACGGCGAGCAGTACTTC. It specifies CASSLRTYETRHGEQYF.

This clonotype turned up a few times. At one end, the junction sequence differs from germline, possibly due to a read error. This chain links TRBV6-2 or TRBV6-3 with TRBJ2-1; 10 bases line up with TRBD2. CDR3 length: 17 residues. CDR1 and CDR2 (germline): MNHEY, SVGEGT. In nucleotides, the CDR3 is TGTGCCAGCAGTTACCTGGCTAGCGGGAGTATGGACAATGGGCAGTTCTTC. Translated, it gives CASSYLASGSMDNGQFF.

About this clonotype: It is likely a read error, because the conserved phenylalanine at the end of the CDR3 is missing. The gene calls are TRBV20-1 and TRBJ2-4, with D unclear. TRBJ2-5 explains the end of the DNA better; the J call may be wrong. The germline gives CDR1 DFQATT, CDR2 SNEGSKA (reference sequence). This CDR3 spans 13 amino acids. CDR3 sequence (DNA): TGCAGTGCTCCTCGGAGCACGGGAGAGACCCAGTACTTA. Protein sequence: CSAPRSTGETQYL.

Only one count was recorded for this clonotype. The gene calls are TRBV20-1 and TRBJ2-7; 8 bases fit TRBD2. Germline V gives CDR1 DFQATT, CDR2 SNEGSKA (reference sequence). The CDR3 is 14 amino acids. V lost 3 bases to trimming and J lost 5 bases; unmatched junction nucleotides: 9. CDR3 protein: CSARNPAGVNEQYF. CDR3 in DNA: TGCAGTGCTAGGAACCCAGCGGGAGTCAACGAGCAGTACTTC.

The rearrangement links TRBV6-5 to TRBJ2-7; 10 bases line up with TRBD1. The germline V gene has CDR1 MNHEY and CDR2 SVGAGI. This CDR3 spans 16 amino acids. V gave up 0 bases and J gave up 2 bases; unmatched junction bases: 4. The CDR3 coding sequence is TGTGCCAGCAGTTACTCCACCGGGACAGGGGCCTACGAGCAGTACTTC. It codes for CASSYSTGTGAYEQYF.

The chain carries TRBV18 and TRBJ2-1, with 13 bases lining up with TRBD2. Per germline, CDR1 KGHSH and CDR2 LQKENI. J gave up 9 bases and V 0 bases, and 8 bases lay outside the gene matches. This CDR3 spans 17 amino acids. As DNA, the CDR3 is TGTGCCAGCTCACCACCCAAACTAGCGGGAGGGCCAAGTGAGCAGTTCTTC. It codes for CASSPPKLAGGPSEQFF. Together with reference TRBV18 and TRBJ2-1, the CDR3 gives the full variable domain: NAGVMQNPRHLVRRRGQEARLRCSPMKGHSHVYWYRQLPEEGLKFMVYLQKENIIDESGMPKERFSAEFPKEGPSILRIQQVVRGDSAAYFCASSPPKLAGGPSEQFFGPGTRLTVL.